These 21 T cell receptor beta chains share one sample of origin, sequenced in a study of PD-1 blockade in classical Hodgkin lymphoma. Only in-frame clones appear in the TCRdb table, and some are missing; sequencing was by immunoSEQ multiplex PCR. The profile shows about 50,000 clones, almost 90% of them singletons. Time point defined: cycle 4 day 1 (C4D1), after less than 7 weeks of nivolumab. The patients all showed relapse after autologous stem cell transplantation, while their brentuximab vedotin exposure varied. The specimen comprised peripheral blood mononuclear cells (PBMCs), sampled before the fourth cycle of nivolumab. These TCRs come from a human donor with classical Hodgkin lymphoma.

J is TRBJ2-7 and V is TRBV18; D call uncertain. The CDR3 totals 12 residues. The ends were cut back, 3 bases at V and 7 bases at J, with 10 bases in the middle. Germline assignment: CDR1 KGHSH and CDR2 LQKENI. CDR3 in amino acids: CASSPKRYEQYF. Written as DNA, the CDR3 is TGTGCCAGCTCACCCAAGAGATATGAGCAGTACTTC.

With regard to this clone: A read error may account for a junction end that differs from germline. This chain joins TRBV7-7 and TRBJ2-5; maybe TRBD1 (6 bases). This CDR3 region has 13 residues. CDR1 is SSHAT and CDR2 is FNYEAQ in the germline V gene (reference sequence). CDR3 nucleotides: TGTGCTAGCAGCCGTAGTACAGGGGAGACCCAGTACTTC. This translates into CASSRSTGETQYF. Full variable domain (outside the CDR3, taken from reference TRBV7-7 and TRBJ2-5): GAGVSQSPRYKVTKRGQDVTLRCDPISSHATLYWYQQALGQGPEFLTYFNYEAQPDKSGLPSDRFSAERPEGSISTLTIQRTEQRDSAMYRCASSRSTGETQYFGPGTRLLVL.

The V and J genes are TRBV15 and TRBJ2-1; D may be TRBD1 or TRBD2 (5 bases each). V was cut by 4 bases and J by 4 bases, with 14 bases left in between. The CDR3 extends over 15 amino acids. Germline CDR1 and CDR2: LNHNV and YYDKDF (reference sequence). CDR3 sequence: CATSTARDPYNEQFF. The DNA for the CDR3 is TGTGCCACCAGCACAGCCCGGGACCCATACAATGAGCAGTTCTTC.

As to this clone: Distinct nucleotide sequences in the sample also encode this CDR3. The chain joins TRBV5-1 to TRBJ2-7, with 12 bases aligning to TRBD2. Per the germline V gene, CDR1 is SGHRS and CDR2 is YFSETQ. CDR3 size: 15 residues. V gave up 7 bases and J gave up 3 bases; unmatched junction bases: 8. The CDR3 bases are TGCGCCAGCGCCCTGGGACTAGCGGGCCTCTACGAGCAGTACTTC. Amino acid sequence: CASALGLAGLYEQYF.

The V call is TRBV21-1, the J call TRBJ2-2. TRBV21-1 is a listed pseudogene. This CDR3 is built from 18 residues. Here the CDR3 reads CASSKAERRSKRAGELFF. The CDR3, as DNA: TGTGCCAGCAGCAAAGCCGAGAGACGATCGAAAAGAGCCGGGGAGCTGTTTTTT.

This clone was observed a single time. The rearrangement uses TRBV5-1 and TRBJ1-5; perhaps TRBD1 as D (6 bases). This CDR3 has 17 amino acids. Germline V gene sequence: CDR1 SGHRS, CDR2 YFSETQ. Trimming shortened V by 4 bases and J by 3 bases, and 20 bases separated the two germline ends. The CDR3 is CASSPGLQGSHNQPQHF. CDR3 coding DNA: TGCGCCAGCAGCCCGGGGCTACAGGGATCCCACAATCAGCCCCAGCATTTT.

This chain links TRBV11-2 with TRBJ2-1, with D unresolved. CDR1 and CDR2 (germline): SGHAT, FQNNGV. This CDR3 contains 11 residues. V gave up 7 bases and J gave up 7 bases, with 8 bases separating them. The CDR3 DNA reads TGTGCCAGCACACTCGGGAATGAGCAGTTCTTC. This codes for CASTLGNEQFF.

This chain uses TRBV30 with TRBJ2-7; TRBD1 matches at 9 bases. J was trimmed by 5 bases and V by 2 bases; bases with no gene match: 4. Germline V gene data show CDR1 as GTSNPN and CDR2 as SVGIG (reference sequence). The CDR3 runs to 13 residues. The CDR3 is CAWSKGQGHEQYF. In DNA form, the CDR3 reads TGTGCCTGGAGTAAGGGACAGGGTCACGAGCAGTACTTC. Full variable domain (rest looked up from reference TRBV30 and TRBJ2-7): SQTIHQWPATLVQPVGSPLSLECTVEGTSNPNLYWYRQAAGRGLQLLFYSVGIGQISSEVPQNLSASRPQDRQFILSSKKLLLSDSGFYLCAWSKGQGHEQYFGPGTRLTVT.

The CDR3 coding sequence is TGTGCCAGCAGCCCAAACAGGGGCTCTAACTATGGCTACACCTTC. Its protein product is CASSPNRGSNYGYTF. J is TRBJ1-2 and V is TRBV13, with 7 positions matching TRBD1. J lost 0 bases, V lost 5 bases, and 6 bases had no gene match. This CDR3 has 15 residues. Germline V CDR1 and CDR2: PRHDT, FYEKMQ (reference sequence). The whole variable domain, remainder taken from reference TRBV13 and TRBJ1-2, is AAGVIQSPRHLIKEKRETATLKCYPIPRHDTVYWYQQGPGQDPQFLISFYEKMQSDKGSIPDRFSAQQFSDYHSELNMSSLELGDSALYFCASSPNRGSNYGYTFGSGTRLTVV.

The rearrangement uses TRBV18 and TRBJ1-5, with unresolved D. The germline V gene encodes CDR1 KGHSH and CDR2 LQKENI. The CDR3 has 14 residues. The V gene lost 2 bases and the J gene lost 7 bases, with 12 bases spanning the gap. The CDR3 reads CASSPSTSGQPQHF. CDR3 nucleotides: TGTGCCAGCTCACCATCCACATCGGGGCAGCCCCAGCATTTT.

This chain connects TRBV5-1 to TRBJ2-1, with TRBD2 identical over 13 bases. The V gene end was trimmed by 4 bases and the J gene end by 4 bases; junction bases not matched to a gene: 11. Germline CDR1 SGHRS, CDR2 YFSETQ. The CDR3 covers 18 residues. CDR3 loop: CASSPRLAGGSDYNEQFF. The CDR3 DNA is TGCGCCAGCAGCCCTCGACTAGCGGGAGGTTCGGATTACAATGAGCAGTTCTTC.

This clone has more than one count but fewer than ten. CDR3 DNA sequence: TGTGCCAGCAGCGGGGTGGGTTTTGCGTACGAGCAGTACTTC. Residues: CASSGVGFAYEQYF. This chain joins TRBV7-9 and TRBJ2-7; D not resolved. The CDR3 covers 14 residues. The V end lost 5 bases, the J end lost 4 bases, and 15 bases lay between the germline ends. Germline loops: CDR1 SEHNR, CDR2 FQNEAQ (reference sequence).

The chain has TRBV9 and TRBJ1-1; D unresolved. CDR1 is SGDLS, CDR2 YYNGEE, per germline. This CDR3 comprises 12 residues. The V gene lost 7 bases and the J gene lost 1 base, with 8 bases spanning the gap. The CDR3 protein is CASGGENTEAFF. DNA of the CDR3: TGTGCCAGCGGCGGGGAGAACACTGAAGCTTTCTTT.

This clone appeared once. CDR3 sequence: CASSALPGPFYYGYTF. In DNA form, the CDR3 reads TGTGCCAGCAGTGCGCTGCCGGGACCATTTTACTATGGCTACACCTTC. The J gene is TRBJ1-2, the V gene TRBV27; D is possibly TRBD1 (5 bases). The CDR3 consists of 16 residues. Germline CDR1 MNHEY, CDR2 SMNVEV (reference sequence). V was pared by 5 bases and J by 3 bases, with 19 bases between.

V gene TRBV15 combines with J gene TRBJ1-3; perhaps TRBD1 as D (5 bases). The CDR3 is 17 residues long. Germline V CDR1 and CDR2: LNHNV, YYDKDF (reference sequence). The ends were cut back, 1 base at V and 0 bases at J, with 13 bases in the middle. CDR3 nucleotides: TGTGCCACCAGCAGAGGGGGCAGTTCGAGCTCTGGAAACACCATATATTTT. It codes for CATSRGGSSSSGNTIYF.

CDR3 sequence reads: CASSVRRTGDSYEQYF. CDR3 coding DNA: TGTGCCAGCAGTGTTAGGCGGACAGGGGACTCCTACGAGCAGTACTTC. The chain links TRBV6-1 to TRBJ2-7; 9 positions match TRBD1. V lost 4 bases, J lost 0 bases, and 7 bases stayed unmatched. The CDR3 contains 16 residues. The germline V gene has CDR1 MNHNS and CDR2 SASEGT.

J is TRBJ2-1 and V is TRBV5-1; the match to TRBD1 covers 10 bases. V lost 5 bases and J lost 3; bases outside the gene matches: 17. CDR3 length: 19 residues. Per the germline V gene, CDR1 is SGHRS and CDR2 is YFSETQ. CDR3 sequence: CASSPLGQGPLANYNEQFF. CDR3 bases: TGCGCCAGCAGTCCGCTGGGACAGGGGCCACTAGCGAACTACAATGAGCAGTTCTTC.

The CDR3 loop is CASRFLGGTDTQYF. For the CDR3, the DNA is TGTGCCAGCAGATTCTTAGGGGGAACAGATACGCAGTATTTT. This chain joins TRBV6-6 and TRBJ2-3; a weak D match, TRBD1 (6 bases). The germline CDR1 and CDR2 sequences are MNHNY and SVGAGI (reference sequence). V was trimmed by 6 bases and J by 3 bases, leaving 13 bases between them. This CDR3 contains 14 residues.

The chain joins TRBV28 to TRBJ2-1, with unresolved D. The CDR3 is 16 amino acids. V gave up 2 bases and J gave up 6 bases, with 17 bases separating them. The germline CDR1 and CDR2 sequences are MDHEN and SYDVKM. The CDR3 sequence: CASSLGDPAPGNEQFF. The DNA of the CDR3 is TGTGCCAGCAGTTTAGGGGATCCCGCGCCGGGCAATGAGCAGTTCTTC.

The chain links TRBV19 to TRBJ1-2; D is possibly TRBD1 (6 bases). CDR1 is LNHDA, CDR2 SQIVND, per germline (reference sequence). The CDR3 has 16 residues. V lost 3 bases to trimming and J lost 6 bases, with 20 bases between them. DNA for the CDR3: TGTGCCAGTAGTATTCAATCTGGGCAGGGGAGCCATGGCTACACCTTC. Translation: CASSIQSGQGSHGYTF.

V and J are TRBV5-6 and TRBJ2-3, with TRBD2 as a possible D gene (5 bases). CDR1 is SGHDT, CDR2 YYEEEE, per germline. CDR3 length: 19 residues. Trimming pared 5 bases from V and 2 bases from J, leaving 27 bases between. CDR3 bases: TGTGCCAGCAGGTCGGCCTGGCCCTCCACCCGCGGGTTCACAGATACGCAGTATTTT. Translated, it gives CASRSAWPSTRGFTDTQYF. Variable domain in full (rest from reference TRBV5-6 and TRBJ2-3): DAGVTQSPTHLIKTRGQQVTLRCSPKSGHDTVSWYQQALGQGPQFIFQYYEEEERQRGNFPDRFSGHQFPNYSSELNVNALLLGDSALYLCASRSAWPSTRGFTDTQYFGPGTRLTVL.